This T cell receptor beta chain is drawn from a study of T cells expressing NK-cell markers. General study findings and limits: Among a handful of donors, these clonotypes also ranked first in the CD3+CD56-NKG2C+ fraction.

Details on this clonotype: Its specificity is not known.

TCRdb processed the 5' RACE reads again and assigns one entry to each CDR3 protein, with no DNA. The table for this sample gives approximately 6,000 distinct CDR3 sequences. This receptor was taken from a man younger than 30 in good health. Sequenced sample: blood T cells: a sorted CD56 or NKG2C T cell subset, CD4+ or CD8+ T cells, or bulk PBMC T cells (not recorded which).

CDR3 residues: CASMAGNTIYF. The chain is built from TRBV25-1 and TRBJ1-3. Germline values: CDR1 MGHDK, CDR2 SYGVNS. This CDR3 comprises 11 residues. Based on the CDR3 plus reference TRBV25-1 and TRBJ1-3, the full variable domain is EADIYQTPRYLVIGTGKKITLECSQTMGHDKMYWYQQDPGMELHLIHYSYGVNSTEKGDLSSESTVSRIRTEHFPLTLESARPSHTSQYLCASMAGNTIYFGEGSWLTVV.